Below, 17 T cell receptor beta chains from the same sample are listed, as sequenced in a study of vaccination and CD4 T cells after COVID-19 (dated by TCRdb to between 2022 and 2023). Libraries were constructed by PCR. Instrument used: Illumina iSeq 100. At the Johns Hopkins FTIC core, DNA from the cultured CD4+ T cells underwent TCR sequencing with the Oncomine TCR Beta short-read assay. TCRdb redid the processing of the public reads, applying fastp at Q25 and MiXCR, and retained in-frame beta chains. Records with the same CDR3 protein are collapsed into one entry carrying the most frequent genes and DNA. The sample profile shows about 13,000 distinct CDR3 sequences; around 38% of them were found once. Over 7.5% of the sample goes to the ten largest clones. These receptors are not linked to any known antigen. What the treatment or condition label conveys for this sample: approximately 11-day PBMC culture with coronavirus spike peptide pools or control peptides (ViraFEST assay).

This specimen consisted of CD4+ T cells from blood, cultured in vitro, obtained after SARS-CoV-2 vaccination. Receptors originate from a human donor who had recovered from COVID-19.

The chain employs TRBV11-2 and TRBJ1-1; D not resolved. Germline lookup yields CDR1 SGHAT and CDR2 FQNNGV. The CDR3 runs to 14 residues. The V end was cut by 1 base, the J end by 1 base, with 7 bases between. CDR3 in amino acids: CASSLVSRNTEAFF. The CDR3 nucleotides are TGTGCCAGCAGCTTAGTTAGCCGGAACACTGAAGCTTTCTTT.

The V and J genes are TRBV7-9 and TRBJ1-1; D is unresolved. Germline CDR1 is SEHNR and CDR2 is FQNEAQ (reference sequence). The V end was cut by 1 base, the J end by 6 bases, with 15 bases between. The CDR3 runs 15 residues. CDR3 in DNA: TGTGCCAGCAGCTTAGTAGGCAGGTTGGGTGCTGAAGCTTTCTTT. The encoded protein is CASSLVGRLGAEAFF. The full variable domain, its missing parts supplied by reference TRBV7-9 and TRBJ1-1, is DTGVSQNPRHKITKRGQNVTFRCDPISEHNRLYWYRQTLGQGPEFLTYFQNEAQLEKSRLLSDRFSAERPKGSFSTLEIQRTEQGDSAMYLCASSLVGRLGAEAFFGQGTRLTVV.

V and J are TRBV11-1 and TRBJ1-1; D is unclear. The CDR3 is made up of 13 amino acids. V was pared by 11 bases and J by 3 bases, with 16 bases between. Germline V CDR1 and CDR2: SGHAT, FQDESV (reference sequence). Written as DNA, the CDR3 is TGTGCCGGTAATCGGATGGGTGACACTGAAGCTTTCTTT. Protein sequence: CAGNRMGDTEAFF.

The chain links TRBV11-3 to TRBJ2-1; no clear D. V was pared by 5 bases and J by 7 bases, with 18 bases between. The CDR3 totals 15 residues. Germline CDR1 reads SGHNT; CDR2 reads YENEEA. CDR3 in amino acids: CASSLRSVSANEQFF. In DNA form, the CDR3 reads TGTGCCAGCAGCCTTAGGTCGGTTTCGGCTAATGAGCAGTTCTTC.

This rearrangement joins TRBV5-4 to TRBJ1-1; 7 positions match TRBD1. V gave up 4 bases and J gave up 1 base; unmatched junction bases: 4. Germline lookup yields CDR1 SGHNT and CDR2 YYREEE (reference sequence). CDR3 length: 14 amino acids. CDR3 in DNA: TGTGCCAGCAGCCAGGGGGGTAGGAACACTGAAGCTTTCTTT. This translates into CASSQGGRNTEAFF.

CDR3 bases: TGTGCCAGCAGTTACTCGAAAGGCTTCTCCGGGGGCGGTCCCTACAATGAGCAGTTCTTC. It translates to CASSYSKGFSGGGPYNEQFF. The V gene is TRBV6-5, the J gene TRBJ2-1, with D perhaps given as TRBD1 or TRBD2 (6 bases each). The CDR3 covers 20 residues. Germline CDR1 and CDR2: MNHEY and SVGAGI. Trimming stripped 0 bases from V and 2 bases from J, with 23 bases between.

The chain joins TRBV6-1 to TRBJ2-7; TRBD1 might be the D (6 bases). Germline V gene sequence: CDR1 MNHNS, CDR2 SASEGT. Deletions cut 8 bases from V and 0 bases from J, with 11 bases between. The CDR3 loop spans 13 amino acids. CDR3 bases: TGTGCCAGCTTCGGACAGTCCTCCTACGAGCAGTACTTC. Residues: CASFGQSSYEQYF.

This clonotype occurred a few times. The chain is built from TRBV6-1 and TRBJ1-1; possible D gene TRBD1, 6 bases. The CDR3 totals 18 residues. Germline CDR1 MNHNS, CDR2 SASEGT. V lost 8 bases and J 0 bases, leaving 25 bases between the germline ends. As DNA, the CDR3 is TGTGCCAGCTTTACGCTCCGTCCGGGACACCGGATGAACACTGAAGCTTTCTTT. This gives the protein CASFTLRPGHRMNTEAFF.

This clonotype has just a few counts. V usage is TRBV7-2 and J usage is TRBJ1-5; unclear D gene. Germline-derived CDR1 and CDR2 are SGHTA and FQGNSA. V was clipped by 1 base and J by 7 bases, with 11 bases between them. This CDR3 comprises 14 residues. CDR3 amino acids: CASSLGQGFQPQHF. The CDR3 DNA is TGTGCCAGCAGCTTAGGGCAAGGGTTCCAGCCCCAGCATTTT.

For the CDR3, the DNA is TGCAGTGCCCCGGCGCGCGGAGGGCAAGAGACCCAGTACTTC. Residues: CSAPARGGQETQYF. The chain links TRBV20-1 to TRBJ2-5; tentative D call: TRBD2 (6 bases). CDR1 and CDR2 from the germline V gene are DFQATT and SNEGSKA (reference sequence). V lost 6 bases to trimming and J lost 2 bases, with 16 bases between them. The length of the CDR3 is 14 residues.

This clonotype was counted between two and nine times. V usage is TRBV7-9 and J usage is TRBJ2-3; maybe TRBD2 (5 bases). In germline, CDR1 is SEHNR, CDR2 FQNEAQ (reference sequence). The CDR3 has 13 amino acids. V was clipped by 6 bases and J by 4 bases, with 11 bases between them. The DNA of the CDR3 is TGTGCCAGCAGGGGGAGTGGCTCAGATACGCAGTATTTT. As protein: CASRGSGSDTQYF.

The chain is built from TRBV7-2 and TRBJ2-1; 10 bases map to TRBD2. The V gene's germline CDR1 is SGHTA and CDR2 FQGNSA. The V and J ends lost 5 bases and 4 bases, in that order; junction bases with no gene match: 14. This CDR3 has 18 amino acids. The CDR3 DNA sequence: TGTGCCAGCAGCCCATTATTACTTGGGACTAGCGCATACAATGAGCAGTTCTTC. Residues: CASSPLLLGTSAYNEQFF.

This clonotype occurred a few times. The chain combines TRBV6-2 or TRBV6-3 with TRBJ1-5; maybe TRBD1 (5 bases). The germline V gene has CDR1 MNHEY and CDR2 SVGEGT. V shed 6 bases and J shed 10 bases, with 10 bases lying between them. The CDR3 covers 11 residues. The chain's CDR3 is CASSHGHPQHF. CDR3 DNA: TGTGCCAGCAGCCATGGACATCCCCAGCATTTT.

This clonotype showed up just a few times. V and J are TRBV7-2 and TRBJ1-5; tentative D call: TRBD1 (6 bases). CDR1 and CDR2 from the germline V gene are SGHTA and FQGNSA. This CDR3 has 15 amino acids. The V end lost 4 bases, the J end lost 4 bases, and 14 bases lay between the germline ends. The CDR3 DNA is TGTGCCAGCAGCTCCTCCACAGGGAGGAATCAGCCCCAGCATTTT. It codes for CASSSSTGRNQPQHF.

The chain joins TRBV20-1 to TRBJ2-6; D gene unclear. This CDR3 has 13 amino acids. CDR1 and CDR2 from the germline V gene are DFQATT and SNEGSKA (reference sequence). Trimming left V 8 bases short and J 4 bases short, with 12 bases between. The CDR3 sequence: CSIPGSGANVLTF. DNA of the CDR3: TGCAGTATCCCCGGGTCAGGGGCCAACGTCCTGACTTTC.

This clonotype occurred a few times. The chain is built from TRBV24-1 and TRBJ1-5; TRBD1 is a possible D gene (6 bases). The CDR3 contains 17 residues. V lost 1 base and J lost 0, with 12 bases in between. Germline-derived CDR1 and CDR2 are KGHDR and SFDVKD. The CDR3 is CATSDFQGSHSNQPQHF. CDR3 coding DNA: TGTGCCACCAGTGATTTCCAGGGGAGCCATAGCAATCAGCCCCAGCATTTT.

The chain is built from TRBV6-1 and TRBJ2-1; possibly TRBD1 for D (6 bases). The V end was cut by 6 bases, the J end by 0 bases, with 15 bases between. Germline CDR1 is MNHNS and CDR2 is SASEGT. This CDR3 spans 16 amino acids. CDR3 protein: CASSDRILSSYNEQFF. The DNA for the CDR3 is TGTGCCAGCAGCGACAGGATTCTAAGCTCCTACAATGAGCAGTTCTTC.